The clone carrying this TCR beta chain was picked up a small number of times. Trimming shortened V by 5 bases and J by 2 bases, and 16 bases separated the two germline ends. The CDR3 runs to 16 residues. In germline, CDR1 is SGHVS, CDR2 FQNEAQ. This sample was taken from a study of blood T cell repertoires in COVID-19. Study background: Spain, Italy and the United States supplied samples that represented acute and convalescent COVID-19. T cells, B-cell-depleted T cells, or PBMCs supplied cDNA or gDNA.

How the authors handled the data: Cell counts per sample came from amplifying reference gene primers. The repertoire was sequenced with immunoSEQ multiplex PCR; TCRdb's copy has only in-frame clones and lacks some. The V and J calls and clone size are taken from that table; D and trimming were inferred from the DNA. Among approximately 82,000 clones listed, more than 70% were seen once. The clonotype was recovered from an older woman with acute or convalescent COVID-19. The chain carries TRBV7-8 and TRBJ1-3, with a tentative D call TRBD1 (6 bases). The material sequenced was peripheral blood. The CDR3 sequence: CASSLPAGAAGNTIYF. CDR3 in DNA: TGTGCCAGCAGCCTTCCAGCGGGGGCGGCTGGAAACACCATATATTTT.